This TCR beta chain was captured in a study of beta chain features in type 1 diabetes (dated 2018 in TCRdb). About the investigation overall: No differences in mean age, gender distribution, total cell number or subset yield were found between patients and healthy donors. Regulatory and stem cell-like memory subsets were obtained from only 8 patients and roughly eight healthy donors, while naive and central memory subsets were obtained from all 28 donors. A total of over 95,000,000 sorted cells were examined across all samples, and RNA yield correlated strongly with the number of cells per subset. The study compared the TCRB repertoires of sorted circulating CD4+ T cell subsets in recently diagnosed type 1 diabetes patients with those in matched healthy donors. Broad study findings and their caveats: Because cDNA rather than genomic DNA was sequenced, highly expressing activated cells could have been over-represented, although no difference in activation and CD3 levels was found between groups. Only small numbers of individuals were included in the HLA sub-analyses, which left unresolved whether HLA type had any influence on TCRB rearrangement. PCR may preferentially amplify shorter templates, but because patient and control samples were amplified and corrected together, any resulting skew would affect both groups equally. Naive, central memory and regulatory TCRB repertoires appeared more similar among patients than among healthy donors. At VDJ recombination sites, type 1 diabetes patients had fewer insertions and more deleted nucleotides, which implies abnormalities in thymic rearrangement. In all four CD4+ subsets, TCRB CDR3 length was moderately but significantly shorter in type 1 diabetes patients.

V was cut back by 5 bases and J by 9 bases, leaving a gap of 14 bases between them. The germline V gene (reference sequence) gives CDR1 as SEHNR and CDR2 as FQNEAQ. Including the terminal cysteine and phenylalanine, the CDR3 comprises 13 residues. The CDR3 DNA has 39 bases and is translated from base 1. Comments on this clone: There is no known antigen for this receptor. No base quality values were provided; no much bigger clone lies one nucleotide off.

Each donor gave one peripheral blood draw, averaging around 120 mL, which was collected into heparinised tubes. Naive, central memory, regulatory and stem cell-like memory CD4+ T cells were sorted on a BD FACSAria II using a panel including CD45RO, CCR7, CD25, CD127, CD95 and CD27. A purity above 98% was achieved for all sorted populations. PBMCs were isolated right away by Lymphoprep density gradient centrifugation and were stained directly, without culture. So that batch effects would be minimized, each experiment stained and sorted samples in pairs, pairing one healthy donor with one patient. The High Capacity cDNA Reverse Transcription Kit was used to reverse transcribe all of the isolated RNA, meaning that expressed TCRB transcripts were what got sequenced. Deep immunoSEQ sequencing was applied to naive, central memory and regulatory T cell samples, giving an average of roughly 3.5 million total reads per sample. Sorted cells were lysed in RLT buffer, and RNA was extracted using DNase-treated RNeasy Micro or Mini kits according to cell number. Each cell subset was processed on its own to prevent cross-contamination, while patient and healthy donor samples were processed together. The immunoSEQ multiplex PCR was used to amplify TCRB sequences from cDNA, generating 87-bp fragments that spanned the CDR3 region. Amplicons were sequenced on the Illumina HiSeq platform. On the authors' methods: Synthetic template baselines were used to correct PCR bias computationally, reads within Hamming distance 2 were collapsed, and singletons that could not be merged were discarded. Reads were aligned to IMGT to assign V, D and J genes, CDR3 length, and insertions or deletions at six rearrangement sites. Within each subset, clonotype counts were normalized to the number of sorted cells before true diversity and Gini coefficients were calculated with the tcR R package. The overlap coefficient, calculated on TCRB nucleotide sequences, was used to quantify repertoire sharing. As a proxy for the pre-selection repertoire, out-of-frame TCRB sequences from naive cells were analyzed. The clones in this table, taken by TCRdb from immuneACCESS, are in-frame only. Not every clone is retained; where verified, under half of the shortfall comes from an unresolved V gene, and the cause of the rest is unknown. Clone size and V and J calls were adopted from that table, with D and trimming inferred from the DNA. Recorded for this sample are 430,000 or so clones; about an eighth of them occurred a single time. About 0.045% of the sample rests with the top ten.

The TCR was taken from a woman aged 18-29 years in good health. Sequencing used naive CD4+ T cells from blood. The intended sense of this specimen's cell subset or site label: true naive CD4+ T cells. The rearrangement combines TRBV7-9 with TRBJ2-1, with a weak D call of TRBD2 (6 bases match). The CDR3 protein sequence reads: CASSPVEGFEQFF. The nucleotide sequence is given as TGTGCCAGCAGCCCAGTGGAGGGTTTTGAGCAGTTCTTC.